This T cell receptor (beta chain) was captured in a study of blood T cell repertoires in COVID-19. Across the study: Specimens from acute and convalescent COVID-19 originated in the United States, Italy and Spain.

Original processing notes: Amplification from reference gene primers served as the basis for estimated nucleated cell counts. Clones were sequenced by immunoSEQ multiplex PCR, and TCRdb holds only the in-frame ones, with some missing. The V and J calls and the clone size are those of that table, but D and trimming were determined from the DNA. The sample holds about 50,000 clones, about 83% seen once. The germline gives CDR1 SGHAT, CDR2 FQDESV (reference sequence). The CDR3 is 14 residues long. Losses at the gene ends were 5 bases for V and 0 bases for J; bases not matched to a gene: 3. The chain carries TRBV11-1 and TRBJ1-1; 7 nucleotides match TRBD1. The receptor's source is a woman aged 60-75 years with acute or convalescent COVID-19. The sequencing sample was made of peripheral blood. The CDR3 spells CASSPGTVNTEAFF. In DNA, the CDR3 is TGTGCCAGCAGCCCCGGGACAGTGAACACTGAAGCTTTCTTT.